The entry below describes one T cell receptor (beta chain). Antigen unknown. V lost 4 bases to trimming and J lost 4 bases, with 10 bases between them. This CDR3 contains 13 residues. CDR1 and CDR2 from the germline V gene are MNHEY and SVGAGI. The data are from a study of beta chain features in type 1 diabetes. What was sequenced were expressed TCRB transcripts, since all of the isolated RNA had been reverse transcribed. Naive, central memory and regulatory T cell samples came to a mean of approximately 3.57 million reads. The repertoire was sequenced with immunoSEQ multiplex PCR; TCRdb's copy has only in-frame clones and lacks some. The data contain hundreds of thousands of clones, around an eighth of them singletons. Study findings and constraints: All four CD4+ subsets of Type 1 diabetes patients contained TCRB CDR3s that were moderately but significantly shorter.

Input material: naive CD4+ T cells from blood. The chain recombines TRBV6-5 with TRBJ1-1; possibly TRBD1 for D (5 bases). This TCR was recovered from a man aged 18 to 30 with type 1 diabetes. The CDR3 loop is CASSSGSGTEAFF. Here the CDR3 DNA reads TGTGCCAGCAGTTCAGGGTCTGGCACTGAAGCTTTCTTT.